A selection of T cell receptor beta chains follows, all from one sample in a study of CD49a tissue-resident CD8 T cells in human skin. Profiling relied on immunoSEQ multiplex PCR, and the TCRdb table lists in-frame clones only, not all of them. Counted here are about 1,500 clones, about two thirds occurring once; the ten biggest clones make up approximately 37%. The sequencing sample was made of CLA- CD8+ effector memory T cells sorted from blood. All receptors derive from a human donor in good health. CDR3s include the opening cysteine and the closing phenylalanine or tryptophan. D genes are given only for firm matches. The size entry is marked missing in some rows and otherwise reads once, few, many or a size class.

J gene | clone size | V gene | D gene | CDR3 DNA | CDR3 protein
TRBJ2-1 | NA | TRBV6-4 | TRBD2 | TGTGCCAGCAGTGACTCCGGGACTAGCGGGAGCAATGAGCAGTTCTTC | CASSDSGTSGSNEQFF
TRBJ2-2 | NA | TRBV6-4 | NA | TGTGCCAGCAGTGACGGAGAAACCGGGGAGCTGTTTTTT | CASSDGETGELFF
TRBJ2-1 | few | TRBV19 | NA | TGTGCCAGTAGTTGGGGACTGCTTCCCGACAATGAGCAGTTCTTC | CASSWGLLPDNEQFF
TRBJ1-5 | few | TRBV23-1 | NA | TGCGCCAGCAGTCAATCTCGGAGTATTGGCAATCAGCCCCAGCATTTT | CASSQSRSIGNQPQHF
TRBJ2-2 | once | TRBV6-4 | NA | TGTGCCAGCAGTGAGACTGCAGCCGGGGAGCTGTTTTTT | CASSETAAGELFF
TRBJ1-5 | NA | TRBV28 | NA | TGTGCCACCCAGTTTCTGGCGGACACACGCAATCAGCCCCAGCATTTT | CATQFLADTRNQPQHF
TRBJ2-1 | NA | TRBV7-2 | NA | TGTGCCAGCAGCTTAGGGGGGGGCCCCCCATACAATGAGCAGTTCTTC | CASSLGGGPPYNEQFF
TRBJ1-1 | NA | TRBV19 | NA | TGTGCCAGTAGTATAGGGTTCTTAGACACTGAAGCTTTCTTT | CASSIGFLDTEAFF
TRBJ2-7 | NA | TRBV4-3 | TRBD2 | TGCGCCAGCAGCCAAGAACCCGCTAGCGGGGGGTACGAGCAGTACTTC | CASSQEPASGGYEQYF
TRBJ1-3 | NA | TRBV4-1 | NA | TGCGCCAGCAGCCAAGATTTTTGGGACAATGGAAACACCATATATTTT | CASSQDFWDNGNTIYF
TRBJ2-1 | NA | TRBV6-1 | TRBD1 | TGTGCCAGCAGTGAAACCCCGGGACAGGGGGCACATGAGCAGTTCTTC | CASSETPGQGAHEQFF
TRBJ2-1 | NA | TRBV11-2 | NA | TGTGCCAGCAGCTTAGATCCAGTCAGTGAGCAGTTCTTC | CASSLDPVSEQFF
TRBJ2-1 | few | TRBV4-3 | TRBD2 | TGCGCCAGCAGCCAAGATCTTGGGACTAGCGGGGTACGCCTCCTGGACGATGAGCAGTTCTTC | CASSQDLGTSGVRLLDDEQFF
TRBJ2-2 | NA | TRBV6-4 | NA | TGTGCCAGCAGTGAGGACTACACCGGGGAGCTGTTTTTT | CASSEDYTGELFF
TRBJ2-1 | NA | TRBV6-4 | NA | TGTGCCAGCAGTGACCGGGACAACAATGAGCAGTTCTTC | CASSDRDNNEQFF
TRBJ2-3 | NA | TRBV28 | TRBD1 | TGTGCCAGCAGTCGTGGCAGGGGGACAGATACGCAGTATTTT | CASSRGRGTDTQYF
TRBJ2-7 | NA | TRBV5-1 | TRBD2 | TGCGCCAGCAGTTCGGCGGGAGGTTACTCCGAGCAGTACTTC | CASSSAGGYSEQYF
TRBJ2-5 | few | TRBV6-5 | TRBD1 | TGTGCCAGCAGTTACTCCGGGACAGGCCCAGAGACCCAGTACTTC | CASSYSGTGPETQYF
TRBJ2-7 | NA | TRBV23-1 | TRBD2 | TGCGCCAGCAGCCAAGAACTGGCGGGGGCCTACGAGCAGTACTTC | CASSQELAGAYEQYF
TRBJ2-7 | NA | TRBV7-9 | NA | TGTGCCAGCAGCCAGACTCAACGCGGAACAACGGCCTACGAGCAGTACTTC | CASSQTQRGTTAYEQYF
TRBJ1-2 | once | TRBV9 | TRBD1 | TGTGCCAGCAGCGAGATACAGGGGCTTTCGGATGGCTACACCTTC | CASSEIQGLSDGYTF
TRBJ2-7 | NA | TRBV5-6 | TRBD2 | TGTGCCAGCAGCCCCCCGAGAGCGGGGTACGAGCAGTACTTC | CASSPPRAGYEQYF
TRBJ1-2 | NA | TRBV7-3 | NA | TGTGCCAGCAGCTTATATGGGGGGTATGGCTACACCTTC | CASSLYGGYGYTF
TRBJ2-7 | NA | TRBV9 | TRBD2 | TGTGCCAGCAGCGGCCGGGGGGAGGGCGTCGAGCAGTACTTC | CASSGRGEGVEQYF
TRBJ1-2 | NA | TRBV11-2 | NA | TGTGCCAGCAGCTTAGGGCCGGAGTACGGCTACACCTTC | CASSLGPEYGYTF
TRBJ2-5 | few | TRBV4-1 | NA | TGCGCCAGCAGTCTCGAGGCGGGGGCCATCGGGGAGACCCAGTACTTC | CASSLEAGAIGETQYF
TRBJ2-1 | NA | TRBV6-4 | NA | TGTGCCAGCAGTGAGATAGCGTCATCCTACAATGAGCAGTTCTTC | CASSEIASSYNEQFF
TRBJ1-1 | NA | TRBV6-6 | NA | TGTGCCAGCAGTAACGGACAGAACACTGAAGCTTTCTTT | CASSNGQNTEAFF
TRBJ1-5 | NA | TRBV7-8 | NA | TGTGCCAGCAGCCCCTTGTGGCAGGACTTTGGTCCCCAGCATTTT | CASSPLWQDFGPQHF
TRBJ2-2 | NA | TRBV6-4 | TRBD1 | TGTGCCAGCAACTCGGGACAGGGTGATGGCGGGGAGCTGTTTTTT | CASNSGQGDGGELFF
TRBJ2-7 | few | TRBV7-2 | TRBD2 | TGTGCCAGCAGATCATTCAGCGGGGGGGACTATTACGAGCAGTACTTC | CASRSFSGGDYYEQYF
TRBJ1-2 | once | TRBV11-2 | NA | TGTGCCAGCAGCTTGGCCCCTTCCTATGGCTACACCTTC | CASSLAPSYGYTF
TRBJ2-1 | NA | TRBV6-4 | NA | TGTGCCAGCAGTGACTCGATGGAGGGTGAGCAGTTCTTC | CASSDSMEGEQFF
TRBJ2-1 | NA | TRBV4-1 | NA | TGCGCCAGCAGCCAAGATGAGGGGGAGGGAGCCTACAATGAGCAGTTCTTC | CASSQDEGEGAYNEQFF
TRBJ2-1 | NA | TRBV12-5 | TRBD2 | TGTGCTAGTGCGTTGTGGGGGGGTAGGTCCTACAATGAGCAGTTCTTC | CASALWGGRSYNEQFF
TRBJ2-1 | NA | TRBV25-1 | TRBD1 | TGTGCCAGCCTCGGGACAGGGGTTAGTGAGCAGTTCTTC | CASLGTGVSEQFF
TRBJ1-2 | once | TRBV5-6 | TRBD1 | TGTGCCAGCAGCGTGACAGGGAACTATGGCTACACCTTC | CASSVTGNYGYTF
TRBJ2-7 | large | TRBV10-3 | TRBD1 | TGTGCCATCAGTGAGTCCTTGGGACAGCAATCGGTCATGCAGTACTTC | CAISESLGQQSVMQYF
TRBJ2-3 | NA | TRBV27 | NA | TGTGCCAGCAGTCCCCGGAGGAGTATGGGCACAGATACGCAGTATTTT | CASSPRRSMGTDTQYF
TRBJ2-2 | few | TRBV6-4 | TRBD2 | TGTGCCAGCAGTCCGCGGGGGGCCGACACCGGGGAGCTGTTTTTT | CASSPRGADTGELFF
TRBJ2-1 | few | TRBV7-8 | TRBD2 | TGTGCCAGCAGCCCTGGACTAGCGGGGAACAATGAGCAGTTCTTC | CASSPGLAGNNEQFF
TRBJ2-2 | NA | TRBV6-4 | NA | TGTGCCAGCAGTGCGGGGGCGGGAGATCTATCCGGGGAGCTGTTTTTT | CASSAGAGDLSGELFF
TRBJ1-1 | NA | TRBV7-9 | TRBD1 | TGTGCCAGCAGCTTAGGGGGGACAGACATTGAAGCTTTCTTT | CASSLGGTDIEAFF
TRBJ2-7 | large | TRBV19 | TRBD2 | TGTGCCAGTAGTCCCGGGACTAGCGCTTGGAGTGGAAGCTACGAGCAGTACTTC | CASSPGTSAWSGSYEQYF
TRBJ2-3 | NA | TRBV27 | NA | TGTGCCAGCAGTCAGGACCCGGACGGGACTAGCACAGATACGCAGTATTTT | CASSQDPDGTSTDTQYF
TRBJ2-2 | large | TRBV15 | TRBD1 | TGTGCCACCAGCACTCACAGGGGTGATACCGGGGAGCTGTTTTTT | CATSTHRGDTGELFF
TRBJ1-2 | NA | TRBV6-1 | NA | TGTGCCAGCAGTGAATTGTTGGGGGCGGACTATGGCTACACCTTC | CASSELLGADYGYTF
TRBJ2-3 | NA | TRBV7-9 | NA | TGTGCTAGCAGCACGGGGGGCACAGATACGCAGTATTTT | CASSTGGTDTQYF
TRBJ2-7 | NA | TRBV6-5 | TRBD2 | TGTGCCAGCAGTCCGTTGGGGGGGAGTCACGAGCAGTACTTC | CASSPLGGSHEQYF
TRBJ2-2 | NA | TRBV27 | NA | TGTGCCAGCAGTTTACTGCAGTACGGGGAGCTGTTTTTT | CASSLLQYGELFF